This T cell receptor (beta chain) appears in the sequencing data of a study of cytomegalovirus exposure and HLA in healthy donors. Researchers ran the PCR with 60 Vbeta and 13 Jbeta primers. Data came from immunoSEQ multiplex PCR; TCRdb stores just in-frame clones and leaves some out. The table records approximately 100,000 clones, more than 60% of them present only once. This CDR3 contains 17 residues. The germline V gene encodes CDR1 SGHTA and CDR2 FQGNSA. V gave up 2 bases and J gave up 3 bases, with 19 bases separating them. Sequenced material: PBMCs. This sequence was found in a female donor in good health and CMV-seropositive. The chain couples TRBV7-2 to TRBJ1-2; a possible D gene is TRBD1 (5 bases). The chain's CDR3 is CASSLSVGARQDYGYTF. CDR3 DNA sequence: TGTGCCAGCAGCTTATCAGTAGGGGCTAGGCAGGACTATGGCTACACCTTC.